These 13 T cell receptor beta chains originate from one sample sequenced in a study of blood T cell repertoires in COVID-19. TCRdb's copy holds only in-frame clones and misses some; the assay was immunoSEQ multiplex PCR. Of 150,000 or so clones listed, around 72% are singletons. The sample consisted of peripheral blood. These receptors came from a woman older than 75 with acute or convalescent COVID-19.

This chain links TRBV5-1 with TRBJ1-1; TRBD1 is a possible D gene (5 bases). Trimming stripped 2 bases from V and 6 bases from J, with 14 bases between. Per the germline V gene, CDR1 is SGHRS and CDR2 is YFSETQ. The CDR3 loop spans 14 amino acids. The CDR3, as DNA: TGCGCCAGCAGCTTCGACCGGGCCAGGGCTGAAGCTTTCTTT. Translated, it gives CASSFDRARAEAFF.

The rearrangement joins TRBV10-1 to TRBJ2-2; no clear D. Between the trimmed V and J ends, which lost 0 bases and 8 bases, there was a span of 10 bases. The CDR3 spans 14 residues. Germline V lookup: CDR1 WNHNN, CDR2 SYGVQD (reference sequence). The CDR3 sequence is CASSESSTIGELFF. The CDR3 nucleotides are TGCGCCAGCAGTGAGTCGTCAACTATTGGGGAGCTGTTTTTT.

The chain links TRBV28 to TRBJ2-7, with D perhaps matching TRBD1 (6 bases). Per the germline V gene, CDR1 is MDHEN and CDR2 is SYDVKM. The CDR3 is made up of 13 amino acids. Trimming took off 3 bases at V and 2 bases at J, with 8 bases between the two ends. The CDR3 nucleotides read TGTGCCAGCAGTTTGGACAGAGCCTACGAGCAGTACTTC. Its translation is CASSLDRAYEQYF.

V usage is TRBV28 and J usage is TRBJ2-1; D ambiguous. V shed 3 bases and J shed 7 bases, with 4 bases lying between them. Per the germline V gene, CDR1 is MDHEN and CDR2 is SYDVKM. The CDR3 is made up of 11 amino acids. The CDR3 here is CASSFLNEQFF. Written as DNA, the CDR3 is TGTGCCAGCAGTTTCTTGAATGAGCAGTTCTTC.

The chain uses TRBV4-1 and TRBJ2-7; the D is unclear. Trimming removed 3 bases from V and 2 bases from J, with 14 bases in between. Per the germline V gene, CDR1 is MGHRA and CDR2 is YSYEKL. The CDR3 totals 15 residues. The CDR3 region is CASSQLENLAYEQYF. CDR3 nucleotides: TGCGCCAGCAGCCAGCTTGAGAACCTCGCCTACGAGCAGTACTTC.

This chain's CDR3 is CASHEKLTDTQYF. CDR3 sequence (DNA): TGTGCCAGCCACGAGAAACTAACAGATACGCAGTATTTT. The chain has TRBV18 and TRBJ2-3; D uncertain. The V gene lost 8 bases and the J gene lost 3 bases, with 12 bases spanning the gap. This CDR3 has 13 residues. CDR1 is KGHSH and CDR2 is LQKENI in the germline V gene. Supplemented by reference TRBV18 and TRBJ2-3, the full variable domain reads NAGVMQNPRHLVRRRGQEARLRCSPMKGHSHVYWYRQLPEEGLKFMVYLQKENIIDESGMPKERFSAEFPKEGPSILRIQQVVRGDSAAYFCASHEKLTDTQYFGPGTRLTVL.

This clone was observed once. The chain uses TRBV11-2 and TRBJ2-5; 9 nucleotides match TRBD2. The CDR3 spans 16 residues. Germline assignment: CDR1 SGHAT and CDR2 FQNNGV. V shed 1 base, J shed 5 bases, and the junction held 8 bases outside the gene matches. The DNA of the CDR3 is TGTGCCAGCAGCTTAGGGGTTAGCGGGAGTCTGGAGACCCAGTACTTC. This codes for CASSLGVSGSLETQYF.

The V call is TRBV19, the J call TRBJ1-5; D remains unclear. The CDR3 has 17 amino acids. V lost 4 bases and J 2 bases, leaving 18 bases between the germline ends. CDR1 and CDR2 (germline): LNHDA, SQIVND (reference sequence). In DNA, the CDR3 is TGTGCCAGTAGTAAGGCCAGCGGGGTCATAGGCAATCAGCCCCAGCATTTT. Amino acid sequence: CASSKASGVIGNQPQHF. Combining the CDR3 with reference TRBV19 and TRBJ1-5 gives the whole variable domain DGGITQSPKYLFRKEGQNVTLSCEQNLNHDAMYWYRQDPGQGLRLIYYSQIVNDFQKGDIAEGYSVSREKKESFPLTVTSAQKNPTAFYLCASSKASGVIGNQPQHFGDGTRLSIL.

This chain connects TRBV28 to TRBJ1-4; 9 bases line up with TRBD1. Losses at the gene ends were 6 bases for V and 6 bases for J; bases not matched to a gene: 8. Germline loops: CDR1 MDHEN, CDR2 SYDVKM. This CDR3 comprises 15 residues. In DNA form, the CDR3 reads TGTGCCAGCAGATCCCCGGGACAGGGTGATGAAAAACTGTTTTTT. Its protein product is CASRSPGQGDEKLFF. Together with reference TRBV28 and TRBJ1-4, the CDR3 gives the full variable domain: DVKVTQSSRYLVKRTGEKVFLECVQDMDHENMFWYRQDPGLGLRLIYFSYDVKMKEKGDIPEGYSVSREKKERFSLILESASTNQTSMYLCASRSPGQGDEKLFFGSGTQLSVL.

The chain's CDR3 is CASRRDRGVLGTF. In nucleotides, the CDR3 is TGTGCCAGTAGAAGAGACAGGGGCGTCTTGGGCACCTTC. V gene TRBV19 combines with J gene TRBJ1-2; 8 bases line up with TRBD1. The germline CDR1 and CDR2 sequences are LNHDA and SQIVND (reference sequence). The CDR3 runs 13 residues. The junction had 13 bases not matched to a gene; V was cut back by 6 bases and J by 13 bases.

This clone was observed a handful of times. This chain connects TRBV9 to TRBJ2-7, with 13 bases identical to TRBD2. The CDR3 runs to 16 residues. The trim removed 4 bases at V and 3 bases at J, leaving 7 bases unmatched. Germline lookup yields CDR1 SGDLS and CDR2 YYNGEE. CDR3 nucleotides: TGTGCCAGCAGCTCGCACGGGACTAGCGGGGTCTACGAGCAGTACTTC. Residues: CASSSHGTSGVYEQYF.

The V gene is TRBV5-1, the J gene TRBJ2-5; D uncertain. CDR3 length: 11 residues. In germline, CDR1 is SGHRS, CDR2 YFSETQ. Trimming pared 4 bases from V and 2 bases from J, leaving 3 bases between. The CDR3 sequence is CASSQQETQYF. CDR3 in DNA: TGCGCCAGCAGCCAACAAGAGACCCAGTACTTC.

This clone was found a few times. The rearrangement uses TRBV3-1 (or the pseudogene TRBV3-2) and TRBJ2-7; unclear D gene. The V gene's germline CDR1 is LGHDT and CDR2 YNNKEL (reference sequence). This CDR3 is 15 amino acids long. V lost 6 bases, J lost 3 bases, and 18 bases lay in between. This chain's CDR3 is CASSAKSPISYEQYF. CDR3 nucleotide sequence: TGTGCCAGCAGTGCCAAATCCCCTATTAGCTACGAGCAGTACTTC.